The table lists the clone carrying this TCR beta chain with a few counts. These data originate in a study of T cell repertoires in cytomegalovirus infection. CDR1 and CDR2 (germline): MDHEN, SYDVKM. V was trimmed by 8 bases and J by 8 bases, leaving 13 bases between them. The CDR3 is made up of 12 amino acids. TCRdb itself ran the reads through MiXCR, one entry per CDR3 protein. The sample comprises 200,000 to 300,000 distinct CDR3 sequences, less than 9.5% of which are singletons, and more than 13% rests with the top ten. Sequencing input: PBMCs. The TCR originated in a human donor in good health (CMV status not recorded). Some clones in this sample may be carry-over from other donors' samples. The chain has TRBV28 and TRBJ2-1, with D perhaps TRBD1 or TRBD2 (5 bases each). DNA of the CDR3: TGTGCCAGCGGGACCTCTGTAGATGAGCAGTTCTTC. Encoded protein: CASGTSVDEQFF.